The 25 T cell receptor beta chains below were found in one sample sequenced in a study of T cell clonotyping in hematopoietic cell transplantation. Time point noted: recipient sample about 28 days before transplant, after cytoreduction. Repertoires were generated with immunoSEQ multiplex PCR, while TCRdb's copy carries only in-frame clones and drops some. The sample includes roughly 80,000 clones, roughly 95% of them seen just once. This sample comprised peripheral blood mononuclear cells, obtained before stem cell transplant. Receptor source: a woman aged 50 to 65 with acute myeloid leukemia. Some clones in this sample may be carry-over from other donors' samples.

V usage is TRBV29-1 and J usage is TRBJ1-1; D is unclear. V was clipped by 1 base and J by 1 base, with 7 bases between them. Germline values: CDR1 SQVTM, CDR2 ANQGSEA. CDR3 size: 13 residues. The CDR3 DNA sequence: TGCAGCGTTGAAGTTGGCGGGAACACTGAAGCTTTCTTT. Its translation is CSVEVGGNTEAFF.

The rearrangement uses TRBV7-8 and TRBJ2-5, with 8 bases fitting TRBD1. Germline V gives CDR1 SGHVS, CDR2 FQNEAQ. CDR3 length equals 15 residues. V shed 0 bases, J shed 5 bases, and the junction held 5 bases outside the gene matches. The DNA of the CDR3 is TGTGCCAGCAGCTTAGCGAGACAGGGGAGCGAGACCCAGTACTTC. Translation gives CASSLARQGSETQYF.

V gene TRBV30 combines with J gene TRBJ2-7; 11 bases align to TRBD2. The V and J ends lost 0 bases and 4 bases, in that order; junction bases with no gene match: 8. CDR3 length: 16 residues. Germline V gene lookup returns CDR1 GTSNPN and CDR2 SVGIG (reference sequence). The CDR3 is CAWSVQLAGEGYEQYF. The DNA for the CDR3 is TGTGCCTGGAGTGTACAACTAGCGGGAGAAGGGTACGAGCAGTACTTC. Looking up the rest from reference TRBV30 and TRBJ2-7 gives the full variable domain: SQTIHQWPATLVQPVGSPLSLECTVEGTSNPNLYWYRQAAGRGLQLLFYSVGIGQISSEVPQNLSASRPQDRQFILSSKKLLLSDSGFYLCAWSVQLAGEGYEQYFGPGTRLTVT.

CDR3 coding DNA: TGTGCCAGCAGAGGGCAGGGGATAGATTCACCCCTCCACTTT. Residues: CASRGQGIDSPLHF. J is TRBJ1-6 and V is TRBV6-1; perhaps TRBD1 as D (6 bases). The CDR3 is 14 amino acids. Germline assignment: CDR1 MNHNS and CDR2 SASEGT. V lost 6 bases to trimming and J lost 8 bases, with 14 bases between them.

The chain is built from TRBV27 and TRBJ2-7; D might be TRBD1 (5 bases). V shed 5 bases and J shed 2 bases, with 10 bases lying between them. The CDR3 contains 13 residues. Germline CDR1 MNHEY, CDR2 SMNVEV (reference sequence). The CDR3 protein is CASSRPGTYEQYF. The CDR3 nucleotides are TGTGCCAGCAGTAGGCCAGGGACCTACGAGCAGTACTTC.

The chain is built from TRBV4-2 and TRBJ1-2, with TRBD1 matching over 7 bases. The CDR3 has 14 amino acids. Losses at the gene ends were 1 base for V and 5 bases for J; bases not matched to a gene: 4. CDR1 and CDR2 from the germline V gene are LGHNA and YNFKEQ. CDR3 amino acids: CASSQVGGGYGYTF. As DNA, the CDR3 is TGTGCCAGCAGCCAAGTAGGGGGCGGGTATGGCTACACCTTC.

This clone was picked up one time. The V and J genes are TRBV5-3 and TRBJ1-2, with D uncertain. TRBV5-3 is an ORF, and what it does is uncertain. Trimming took 7 bases from V and 2 from J, leaving 6 bases between them. The CDR3 has 11 amino acids. Written as DNA, the CDR3 is TGTGCCAGAGGCGGAAACTATGGCTACACCTTC. Amino acids: CARGGNYGYTF.

This chain connects TRBV29-1 to TRBJ1-1; 9 bases align to TRBD1. This CDR3 region has 11 residues. Germline CDR1 and CDR2: SQVTM and ANQGSEA. V shed 7 bases and J 7 bases; nucleotides not matched to a gene: 4. CDR3 amino acids: CSGDRVSEAFF. The CDR3 nucleotides are TGCAGCGGGGACAGGGTCAGTGAAGCTTTCTTT. The whole variable domain, remainder taken from reference TRBV29-1 and TRBJ1-1, is SAVISQKPSRDICQRGTSLTIQCQVDSQVTMMFWYRQQPGQSLTLIATANQGSEATYESGFVIDKFPISRPNLTFSTLTVSNMSPEDSSIYLCSGDRVSEAFFGQGTRLTVV.

The gene calls are TRBV6-5 and TRBJ2-2, with TRBD2 identical over 7 bases. After removal of 6 bases from V and 10 bases from J, the junction contained 11 bases not matched to a gene. Germline assignment: CDR1 MNHEY and CDR2 SVGAGI. The CDR3 spans 14 residues. CDR3 sequence reads: CASSKARGWEELFF. The CDR3, as DNA: TGTGCCAGCAGCAAAGCGCGGGGGTGGGAGGAGCTGTTTTTT.

The J gene is TRBJ2-5, the V gene TRBV4-1; 15 nucleotides line up with TRBD2. This CDR3 has 16 residues. In germline, CDR1 is MGHRA, CDR2 YSYEKL. The V segment lost 5 bases and the J segment 2 bases; nucleotides outside the gene matches: 3. The CDR3 DNA sequence: TGCGCCAGCAGCTACGGGACTAGCGGGGGGCAAGAGACCCAGTACTTC. Translation gives CASSYGTSGGQETQYF.

This CDR3 is CAWSYGVDEQYF. The CDR3 DNA is TGTGCCTGGAGCTATGGAGTTGACGAGCAGTACTTC. This chain links TRBV30 with TRBJ2-7; D gene uncertain. The germline CDR1 and CDR2 sequences are GTSNPN and SVGIG (reference sequence). Trimming left V 3 bases short and J 5 bases short, with 11 bases between. CDR3 size: 12 residues.

The chain has TRBV29-1 and TRBJ1-3; D is ambiguous. CDR1 and CDR2 (germline): SQVTM, ANQGSEA. The CDR3 consists of 12 residues. V gave up 4 bases and J gave up 2 bases, with 6 bases separating them. CDR3 nucleotides: TGCAGCGTTGTAAAGCCTGGAAACACCATATATTTT. Its protein is CSVVKPGNTIYF.

J is TRBJ1-2 and V is TRBV10-3; D uncertain. In germline, CDR1 is ENHRY, CDR2 SYGVKD. The ends were cut back, 2 bases at V and 1 base at J, with 11 bases in the middle. There are 15 residues in the CDR3. The CDR3 loop reads CAISEPPTNNYGYTF. CDR3 DNA: TGTGCCATCAGTGAGCCACCAACTAATAACTATGGCTACACCTTC.

The genes are TRBV28 and TRBJ2-7, with TRBD2 matching 12 bases. The trim removed 7 bases at V and 6 bases at J, leaving 7 bases unmatched. CDR1 MDHEN and CDR2 SYDVKM come from the germline V gene. The CDR3 contains 14 residues. The CDR3 sequence: CASNRGLAGREQYF. In DNA form, the CDR3 reads TGTGCCAGCAATCGCGGACTAGCGGGACGCGAGCAGTACTTC.

Only one count was recorded for this clone. V is TRBV7-8 and J is TRBJ1-5; 8 bases match TRBD1. Germline V gives CDR1 SGHVS, CDR2 FQNEAQ. The CDR3 runs to 16 residues. Trimming took 5 bases from V and 6 from J; bases not matched to a gene: 12. CDR3 in amino acids: CASSRGQGAIIQPQHF. CDR3 in DNA: TGTGCCAGCAGCCGGGGGCAGGGGGCTATTATTCAGCCCCAGCATTTT.

The sample holds one count of this clone. This chain joins TRBV30 and TRBJ1-2; D remains ambiguous. The length of the CDR3 is 13 residues. Germline loops: CDR1 GTSNPN, CDR2 SVGIG (reference sequence). Trimming left V 5 bases short and J 6 bases short, with 16 bases between. The CDR3 sequence: CAWVNSIPNGYTF. CDR3 nucleotide sequence: TGTGCCTGGGTGAACAGCATACCAAATGGCTACACCTTC. The variable domain in full, completed from reference TRBV30 and TRBJ1-2, reads SQTIHQWPATLVQPVGSPLSLECTVEGTSNPNLYWYRQAAGRGLQLLFYSVGIGQISSEVPQNLSASRPQDRQFILSSKKLLLSDSGFYLCAWVNSIPNGYTFGSGTRLTVV.

CDR3 bases: TGTGCCAGCAGACTGGACAGGTCCTATTCACCCCTCCACTTT. Amino acids: CASRLDRSYSPLHF. This rearrangement joins TRBV2 to TRBJ1-6; 7 bases line up with TRBD1. CDR1 is SNHLY and CDR2 is FYNNEI in the germline V gene. The CDR3 has 14 residues. J gave up 8 bases and V 6 bases, and 7 bases lay outside the gene matches.

V and J are TRBV10-3 and TRBJ1-5; TRBD1 is a possible D gene (5 bases). Germline CDR1 ENHRY, CDR2 SYGVKD. Trimming removed 6 bases at V and 0 bases at J, with 12 bases between. This CDR3 comprises 15 residues. This CDR3 reads CAISREENSNQPQHF. The CDR3 DNA follows: TGTGCCATCAGCAGGGAGGAGAATAGCAATCAGCCCCAGCATTTT.

The chain has TRBV5-5 and TRBJ1-5; a weak D match, TRBD1 (6 bases). Trimming pared 3 bases from V and 3 bases from J, leaving 16 bases between. This CDR3 has 16 residues. Germline V CDR1 and CDR2: SGHKS, YYEKEE (reference sequence). This CDR3 is CASSSQGGPLNQPQHF. In DNA form, the CDR3 reads TGTGCCAGCAGCTCACAGGGAGGACCGCTCAATCAGCCCCAGCATTTT. The complete variable domain, with remaining parts taken from reference TRBV5-5 and TRBJ1-5, reads DAGVTQSPTHLIKTRGQQVTLRCSPISGHKSVSWYQQVLGQGPQFIFQYYEKEERGRGNFPDRFSARQFPNYSSELNVNALLLGDSALYLCASSSQGGPLNQPQHFGDGTRLSIL.

The V call is TRBV6-4, the J call TRBJ2-3; D might be TRBD1 (5 bases). The CDR3 is made up of 13 amino acids. Germline CDR1 reads MRHNA; CDR2 reads SNTAGT. V was trimmed by 2 bases and J by 3 bases, leaving 6 bases between them. Written as DNA, the CDR3 is TGTGCCAGCAGTGACCAGGGTACAGATACGCAGTATTTT. Translation: CASSDQGTDTQYF.

The gene calls are TRBV5-8 and TRBJ2-1; D possibly corresponds to TRBD2 (5 bases). This CDR3 region has 14 residues. The germline V gene has CDR1 SGHTS and CDR2 YDEGEE. Trimming shortened V by 0 bases and J by 5 bases, and 9 bases separated the two germline ends. CDR3 sequence: CASSLGRRNNEQFF. CDR3 nucleotide sequence: TGTGCCAGCAGCTTGGGACGGAGGAACAATGAGCAGTTCTTC.

This chain links TRBV11-2 with TRBJ2-7; D gene uncertain. The length of the CDR3 is 13 residues. Per the germline V gene, CDR1 is SGHAT and CDR2 is FQNNGV. V was shortened by 4 bases and J by 2 bases, with 9 bases between the two germline ends. The CDR3 reads CASSWDQPYEQYF. The CDR3, as DNA: TGTGCCAGCAGCTGGGATCAACCCTACGAGCAGTACTTC.

V gene TRBV20-1 combines with J gene TRBJ2-1; D is unclear. CDR3 length: 10 residues. V lost 3 bases, J lost 7 bases, and 4 bases lay in between. In germline, CDR1 is DFQATT, CDR2 SNEGSKA (reference sequence). The CDR3 DNA follows: TGCAGTGCTAGCTCAAATGAGCAGTTCTTC. Translating gives CSASSNEQFF.

The rearrangement joins TRBV30 to TRBJ2-4; weak D call: TRBD1 (5 bases). The V and J ends lost 2 bases and 9 bases respectively, with 8 bases between them. The germline V gene encodes CDR1 GTSNPN and CDR2 SVGIG (reference sequence). The CDR3 covers 11 residues. The CDR3 here is CAWSLGAIQYF. The DNA for the CDR3 is TGTGCCTGGAGTCTAGGGGCCATTCAGTACTTC.

In this sample, this clone turned up once. The J gene is TRBJ2-1, the V gene TRBV5-1; 10 bases are a match to TRBD2. The CDR3 contains 17 residues. Germline V CDR1 and CDR2: SGHRS, YFSETQ. The J segment lost 1 base and the V segment lost 0 bases, leaving 4 bases of the junction unmatched. CDR3 bases: TGCGCCAGCAGCTTGGTTAGTAGCGGGGGGTCCTACAATGAGCAGTTCTTC. Residues: CASSLVSSGGSYNEQFF. Complete variable domain (other parts from reference TRBV5-1 and TRBJ2-1): KAGVTQTPRYLIKTRGQQVTLSCSPISGHRSVSWYQQTPGQGLQFLFEYFSETQRNKGNFPGRFSGRQFSNSRSEMNVSTLELGDSALYLCASSLVSSGGSYNEQFFGPGTRLTVL.